This T cell receptor (beta chain) was captured by sequencing in a study of blood T cell repertoires in COVID-19. Study summary: The United States, Italy and Spain were the sources of the acute and convalescent COVID-19 samples.

This clone was recorded once. Looked up from germline, CDR1 is LNHDA and CDR2 is SQIVND (reference sequence). The length of the CDR3 is 13 residues. The germline V and J ends were trimmed by 3 bases and 5 bases, with 10 bases remaining between them. Authors' data handling: How many nucleated cells were present was estimated from reference gene primer amplification. This table comes from immunoSEQ multiplex PCR, and its TCRdb copy is limited to in-frame clones, with some not included. The V and J calls and the clone size are those of that table, but D and trimming were determined from the DNA. Among 200,000 to 250,000 clones listed, roughly 76% were seen once.

This clonotype was sampled from a woman older than 75 with COVID-19, enrolled during active disease. The rearrangement joins TRBV19 to TRBJ2-5; tentative D call: TRBD1 (6 bases). Sequencing was carried out using peripheral blood. CDR3 coding DNA: TGTGCCAGTAGTATCGACCAGGGGGAGACCCAGTACTTC. It yields the protein CASSIDQGETQYF.